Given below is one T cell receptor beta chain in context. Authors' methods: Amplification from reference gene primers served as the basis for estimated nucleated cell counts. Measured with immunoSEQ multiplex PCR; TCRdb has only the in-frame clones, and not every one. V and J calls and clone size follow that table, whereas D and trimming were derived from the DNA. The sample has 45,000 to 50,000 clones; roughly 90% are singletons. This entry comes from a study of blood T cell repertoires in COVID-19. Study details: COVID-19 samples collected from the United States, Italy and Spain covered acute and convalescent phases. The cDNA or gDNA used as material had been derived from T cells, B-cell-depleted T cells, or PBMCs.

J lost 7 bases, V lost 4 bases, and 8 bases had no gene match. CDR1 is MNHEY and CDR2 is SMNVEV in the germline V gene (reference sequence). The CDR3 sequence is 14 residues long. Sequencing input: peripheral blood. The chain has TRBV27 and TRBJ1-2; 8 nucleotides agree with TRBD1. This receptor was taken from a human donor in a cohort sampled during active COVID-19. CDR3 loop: CASSSTGVISGYTF. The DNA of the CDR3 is TGTGCCAGCAGTTCGACAGGGGTAATCTCTGGCTACACCTTC.